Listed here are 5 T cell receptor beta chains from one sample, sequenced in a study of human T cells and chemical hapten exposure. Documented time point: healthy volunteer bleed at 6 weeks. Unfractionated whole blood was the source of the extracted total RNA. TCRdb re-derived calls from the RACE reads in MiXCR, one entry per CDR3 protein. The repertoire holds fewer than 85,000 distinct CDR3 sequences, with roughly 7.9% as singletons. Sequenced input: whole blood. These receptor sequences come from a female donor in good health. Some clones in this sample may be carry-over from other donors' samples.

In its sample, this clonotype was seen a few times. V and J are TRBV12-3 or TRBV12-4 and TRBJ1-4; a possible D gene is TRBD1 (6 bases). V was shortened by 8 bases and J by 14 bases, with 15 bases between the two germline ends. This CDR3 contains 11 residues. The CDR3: CASGRPGALFF. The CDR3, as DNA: TGTGCCAGCGGCCGGCCAGGGGCCCTGTTTTTT.

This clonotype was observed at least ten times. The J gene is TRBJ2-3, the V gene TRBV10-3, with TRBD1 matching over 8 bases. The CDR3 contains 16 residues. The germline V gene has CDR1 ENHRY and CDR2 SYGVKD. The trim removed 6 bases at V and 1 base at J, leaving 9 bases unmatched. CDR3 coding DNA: TGTGCCATCAGGGTGGACAGGGAAGGGGGCACAGATACGCAGTATTTT. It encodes CAIRVDREGGTDTQYF.

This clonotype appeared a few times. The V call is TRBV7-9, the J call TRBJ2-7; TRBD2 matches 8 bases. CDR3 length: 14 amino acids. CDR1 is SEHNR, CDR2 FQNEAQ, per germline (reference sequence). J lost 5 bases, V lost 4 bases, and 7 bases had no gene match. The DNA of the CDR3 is TGTGCCAGCAGCTCGCCGGGACTAGTCCACGAGCAGTACTTC. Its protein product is CASSSPGLVHEQYF.

CDR3 in DNA: TGTGCCAGCAGGAGACCATCCGAGGGAGTATTTAACGAAAAACTGTTTTTT. This sequence encodes CASRRPSEGVFNEKLFF. This rearrangement joins TRBV6-1 to TRBJ1-4; D uncertain. The CDR3 length is 17 residues. Trimming stripped 6 bases from V and 8 bases from J, with 25 bases between. Germline CDR1 MNHNS, CDR2 SASEGT.

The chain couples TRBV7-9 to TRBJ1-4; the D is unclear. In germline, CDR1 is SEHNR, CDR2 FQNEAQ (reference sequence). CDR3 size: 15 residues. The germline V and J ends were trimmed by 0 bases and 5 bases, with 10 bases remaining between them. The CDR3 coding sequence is TGTGCCAGCAGCTTAGCTGGCGGAAGGAATGAAAAACTGTTTTTT. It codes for CASSLAGGRNEKLFF.